The entry that follows covers one T cell receptor beta chain sequence. What this receptor recognizes is not known. Base qualities were left out, and no much larger clone turns up one base away. As encoded in the germline V gene, CDR1 is MDHEN while CDR2 is SYDVKM. The CDR3 covers 12 residues, taking in both the cysteine and the phenylalanine. Kept here is only the CDR3 DNA, which spans 36 bases and is read in frame from base 1. V loses 3 bases of germline sequence and J loses 3 bases, and the interval between the two ends is 5 bases. These data come from a study of cytomegalovirus exposure and HLA in healthy donors (dated by TCRdb to the late 2010s). Some background on the complete study: According to a later analysis, one platform produced both the 120 validation repertoires and the roughly 660 repertoires of the first cohort. The study aimed to test whether signatures of past pathogen exposure could be identified by cataloging public T cell receptors. Along with the roughly 670-subject first cohort, a separate validation cohort of roughly 110 different subjects was used. The study combined high-throughput TCR immunosequencing, statistical association of individual TCRs with disease status, and machine learning to predict cytomegalovirus infection status.

The library was prepared using the immunoSEQ multiplex PCR assay. As for the authors' bioinformatics: A statistical classification framework was developed to diagnose cytomegalovirus status using the catalog of TCR beta chain sequences. TCRdb took over this immuneACCESS table, retaining in-frame rearrangements with V and J assigned. Such tables are incomplete; in checked studies, under half of the missing clones stem from an unresolved V gene, and the remainder is unexplained. That table supplies the V and J calls and clone size; D and trimming were determined from the DNA. The table for this sample lists 200,000 to 250,000 clones; about 91% of them were counted only once. Jointly, the top ten make up 2.9% of the sample. The donors were included in the validation cohort of some 120 subjects, a group kept apart from the approximately 650-subject first cohort. Results the study describes overall, beyond this receptor: In vitro tests confirmed that a few of the cytomegalovirus-associated TCR beta chains recognize cytomegalovirus antigens. The authors suggested that the approach could potentially be generalized to other disease states and immunological phenotypes. A total of about 180 TCR beta chains were listed by the study as associated with cytomegalovirus. The classifier was reported to diagnose cytomegalovirus status with high specificity and sensitivity in both the original and validation cohorts. Across donors, most TCR sequences were observed very rarely, whereas some public TCRs were present in many individuals. A later analysis lacked HLA typing for the validation cohort, so it scored co-occurrence in that cohort across all 120 repertoires. In a later analysis, TCRs clustered in the first cohort were found to also tend to co-occur in the 120 or so validation repertoires, with approximately 94% of cluster scores above 0.

The V and J genes are TRBV28 and TRBJ1-2; confidence is insufficient to name the D gene. The sample comprised PBMCs. This sequence originates from a woman under 30 in good health and CMV-seronegative. For the CDR3, the sequence is CASSFSDYGYTF. Here is the DNA: TGTGCCAGCAGTTTCAGCGACTATGGCTACACCTTC.